These 5 T cell receptor beta chains were sequenced from one sample in a study of CD8 T cells in ankylosing spondylitis (dated by TCRdb to the late 2010s). Library preparation used 5' RACE. Reads for this sample came from an Illumina HiSeq 2500. TCRdb handled the public reads itself, with Q25 trimming in fastp and clone calling in MiXCR, and kept productive beta chains. Records with the same CDR3 protein are collapsed into one entry carrying the most frequent genes and DNA. Present in this sample are 350,000 to 400,000 distinct CDR3 sequences, approximately 22% of which were seen just once. Clones ranked in the top ten supply about an eighth of the sample. The sample taken for sequencing was blood, either unsorted or a sorted T cell fraction (not recorded which). The origin of the receptors is a male donor with ankylosing spondylitis or in good health (not recorded which).

J is TRBJ2-1 and V is TRBV19; TRBD2 is a possible D gene (6 bases). V shed 5 bases and J shed 8 bases, with 16 bases lying between them. The CDR3 spans 14 residues. Germline assignment: CDR1 LNHDA and CDR2 SQIVND (reference sequence). This CDR3 reads CASSSEGGTYEQFF. In DNA form, the CDR3 reads TGTGCCAGTAGTTCGGAGGGAGGAACGTATGAGCAGTTCTTC.

The gene calls are TRBV12-3 or TRBV12-4 and TRBJ1-6; D call uncertain. V was pared by 1 base and J by 6 bases, with 7 bases between. The CDR3 totals 14 residues. The chain's CDR3 is CASSLGQPNSPLHF. CDR3 nucleotide sequence: TGTGCCAGCAGTTTAGGCCAGCCTAATTCACCCCTCCACTTT.

This clonotype appeared a few times. The rearrangement joins TRBV12-3 or TRBV12-4 to TRBJ1-2, with D uncertain. The CDR3 runs 13 residues. With 3 bases removed from V and 0 bases from J, the gap between germline ends came to 5 bases. The CDR3 loop is CASSFFSNYGYTF. The CDR3, as DNA: TGTGCCAGCAGTTTCTTTTCTAACTATGGCTACACCTTC.

The chain links TRBV7-9 to TRBJ2-1, with D perhaps given as TRBD1 or TRBD2 (6 bases each). V lost 5 bases, J lost 0 bases, and 14 bases lay in between. Germline V lookup: CDR1 SEHNR, CDR2 FQNEAQ (reference sequence). The CDR3 sequence is 16 residues long. The CDR3 DNA reads as TGTGCCAGCAGCCCGGGGGCAAGCAGCTCCTACAATGAGCAGTTCTTC. Its protein product is CASSPGASSSYNEQFF.

This clonotype was seen a few times. V gene TRBV24-1 combines with J gene TRBJ2-2; D possibly corresponds to TRBD2 (6 bases). This CDR3 region has 18 residues. The germline gives CDR1 KGHDR, CDR2 SFDVKD. Deletions cut 1 base from V and 2 bases from J, with 16 bases between. CDR3 sequence reads: CATSDFGRSGLNTGELFF. The CDR3, as DNA: TGTGCCACCAGTGATTTCGGACGAAGCGGGCTTAACACCGGGGAGCTGTTTTTT.